This T cell receptor (beta chain) was sequenced during a study of Graves' ophthalmopathy and Graves' hyperthyroidism. Study conclusions and caveats: The blood repertoire also included most expanded thyroid clonotypes above 0.001 frequency. The model reached 70.59% sensitivity and under 75% specificity for predicting ophthalmopathy progression.

The evidence that diagnosis relied on was clinical symptoms, serum thyroxine, TRAb, thyroid ultrasound and orbital computed tomography. Only a few counts were recorded for this clonotype. The antigen is undetermined. The germline V gene has CDR1 SGHAT and CDR2 FQNNGV. The CDR3 runs 12 residues. The germline V and J ends were trimmed by 1 base and 5 bases, with 6 bases remaining between them. CDR3 regions of TCR beta were amplified from RNA transcripts. First-round RT-PCR used HTBI primers; second-round multiplex PCR followed. From the multiplex PCR reads, TCRdb called clonotypes with MiXCR, one entry per CDR3 protein. The sample lists approximately 460,000 distinct CDR3 sequences, 13% to 15% occurring once.

V and J are TRBV11-2 and TRBJ2-7; D not certain. This TCR came from a woman aged 25 to 45 with Graves' ophthalmopathy. Specimen: blood. The CDR3 region is CASSLVVNEQYF. CDR3 in DNA: TGTGCCAGCAGCTTAGTTGTTAACGAGCAGTACTTC.